This TCR beta chain was recorded in a study of technical replicates of blood from a few donors (dated by TCRdb to 2015 to 2018). Library generation was performed with the immunoSEQ multiplex PCR assay. In TCRdb, the immuneACCESS table is reduced to in-frame sequences with V and J assigned. These tables do not hold every clone; where another copy was compared, an unresolved V gene accounts for under half, and the others remain unexplained. The sample profile shows about 57,000 clones; approximately 86% of them were found once. Roughly 5% of the sample rests with the top ten. The count of this clone is one. Its target antigen remains unknown. Base qualities are missing; no much larger clone stands one base away. The germline V gene sets CDR1 to SGHDN and CDR2 to FVKESK. The CDR3 covers 20 residues, taking in both the cysteine and the phenylalanine. The CDR3 DNA has 60 bases and is translated from base 1. V is clipped by 0 bases and J by 2 bases, and the sequence between their germline boundaries is 24 bases long.

This chain is built from TRBV14 and TRBJ2-3; the D region possibly corresponds to TRBD1 (5 bases align). Sample: PBMCs. The TCR was taken from a human donor in good health. Some clones in this sample may be carry-over from other donors' samples. The nucleotides read TGTGCCAGCAGCCAAGATCTTGCCGTTGTGGACAAATCATACACAGATACGCAGTATTTT. Translated, it reads CASSQDLAVVDKSYTDTQYF.